The 13 T cell receptor beta chains below were found in one sample sequenced in a study of T cell clonality in common variable immunodeficiency. Whole-study findings and limits: Common variable immunodeficiency TCR beta sequences reportedly had fewer deletions and N-nucleotide insertions.

These receptors' antigens are unknown. The table came from immunoSEQ multiplex PCR; TCRdb's copy has only in-frame clones and leaves some out. The sample counts 30,000 to 40,000 clones, none seen once; the ten largest own approximately 7%. Sequencing was performed on peripheral blood mononuclear cells. These receptors were taken from a human donor with common variable immunodeficiency.

The CDR3 DNA, read in part, is TGTGCCAGCAGCAAGGCCGCCCAGGGCACTGAA. Encoded protein: CASSKAAQGTE. The entire CDR3 sequence reads CASSKAAQGTEAFF. The chain has TRBV7-9 and TRBJ1-1; possibly TRBD1 for D (5 bases). Sequencing ends 3 residues short of the CDR3 end; the germline J gene provides the rest. The ends were cut back, 5 bases at V and 4 bases at J, with 14 bases in the middle. CDR1 and CDR2 (germline): SEHNR, FQNEAQ (reference sequence). The CDR3 consists of 14 residues.

This clone was recorded a few times. The CDR3 extends 3 residues past the end of the read, so its final part is completed from the germline J gene. The chain links TRBV6-1 to TRBJ1-2; 7 positions match TRBD1. CDR3 length: 13 amino acids. Germline-derived CDR1 and CDR2 are MNHNS and SASEGT. Trimming at V came to 2 bases and at J to 5 bases, leaving 2 bases not matched to a gene. The CDR3 sequence is CASSELQGYGYTF. CDR3 DNA, as far as it was read: TGTGCCAGCAGTGAACTACAGGGGTATGGC.

At least ten counts were recorded for this clone. The CDR3 is cut off 3 residues early in the read; its end comes from the germline J gene. The chain uses TRBV6-2 or TRBV6-3 and TRBJ1-4; the D gene is possibly TRBD1 (6 bases). The ends were cut back, 2 bases at V and 5 bases at J, with 9 bases in the middle. This CDR3 contains 14 residues. Looked up from germline, CDR1 is MNHEY and CDR2 is SVGEGT. CDR3 DNA, as far as it was read: TGTGCCAGCAGTTACCGGGACACAAATGAAAAA. Translating gives CASSYRDTNEK. In full, the CDR3 reads CASSYRDTNEKLFF.

This clone was counted at least ten times. Coverage ceases 3 residues before the CDR3 finishes, and the germline J gene fills in the end. The chain has TRBV3-1 (or the pseudogene TRBV3-2) and TRBJ2-5; 8 nucleotides match TRBD2. J was trimmed by 4 bases and V by 7 bases; bases with no gene match: 5. Germline loops: CDR1 LGHDT, CDR2 YNNKEL (reference sequence). This CDR3 spans 13 amino acids. The CDR3 spells CASNRAGAETQYF. Partial CDR3 DNA: TGTGCCAGCAATAGAGCGGGAGCAGAGACC.

On this clone: The CDR3 end is not reached by the read, which stops 3 residues before it; the germline J gene fills it in. The rearrangement uses TRBV5-4 and TRBJ2-7; D may match TRBD1 or TRBD2 (5 bases each). Trimming stripped 0 bases from V and 1 base from J, with 11 bases between. Germline V gene data show CDR1 as SGHNT and CDR2 as YYREEE (reference sequence). This CDR3 is 15 amino acids long. The CDR3 loop reads CASSLGGDGSYEQYF. The CDR3 DNA, read in part, is TGTGCCAGCAGCTTGGGAGGGGATGGGTCCTACGAG.

As regards this clone: The sequenced fragment ends 3 residues before the CDR3 boundary, so the rest is inferred from the germline J gene. This chain links TRBV19 with TRBJ1-5; no clear D gene. V was shortened by 3 bases and J by 1 base, with 10 bases between the two germline ends. This CDR3 contains 15 residues. The germline V gene encodes CDR1 LNHDA and CDR2 SQIVND (reference sequence). The CDR3 bases that were read are TGTGCCAGTAGTATCGGGTCGAAGAGCAATCAGCCC. Protein product: CASSIGSKSNQP. The CDR3 as a whole reads CASSIGSKSNQPQHF.

In its sample, this clone was seen many times. Read sequence stops 3 residues before the CDR3 end, and the germline J gene provides the missing end. The rearrangement uses TRBV2 and TRBJ1-1; D is possibly TRBD1 (5 bases). The V end was cut by 2 bases, the J end by 0 bases, with 13 bases between. The CDR3 loop spans 16 amino acids. Germline V lookup: CDR1 SNHLY, CDR2 FYNNEI. The CDR3 DNA, read in part, is TGTGCCAGCAGTGAACGGGGGGTAGCCATGAACACTGAA. It translates to CASSERGVAMNTE. The full CDR3 is CASSERGVAMNTEAFF.

Comments on this clone: The read comes to an end 3 residues before the CDR3 does, leaving the germline J gene to fill in the end. J is TRBJ1-5 and V is TRBV7-9; D gene unclear. Trimming took 1 base from V and 4 from J, leaving 5 bases between them. This CDR3 contains 13 residues. CDR1 and CDR2 from the germline V gene are SEHNR and FQNEAQ (reference sequence). The CDR3 loop reads CASSLEVNQPQHF. The DNA read from the CDR3 is TGTGCCAGCAGCTTAGAGGTAAATCAGCCC.

This clone is judged medium-sized. The CDR3 end falls 3 residues outside the read, so it is completed with the germline J gene. V is TRBV9 and J is TRBJ2-1; 11 bases agree with TRBD2. V lost 3 bases, J lost 5 bases, and 4 bases stayed unmatched. The length of the CDR3 is 15 residues. Looked up from germline, CDR1 is SGDLS and CDR2 is YYNGEE. CDR3 bases read: TGTGCCAGCAGCGGACTAGCGGGAAACAACAATGAG. It encodes CASSGLAGNNNE. The complete CDR3 protein is CASSGLAGNNNEQFF.

About this clone itself: Given a much more abundant clone one base away, this may be a read error. Read sequence stops 3 residues before the CDR3 end, and the germline J gene provides the missing end. This chain links TRBV7-9 with TRBJ2-7; D not certain. The CDR3 covers 12 residues. Germline V gives CDR1 SEHNR, CDR2 FQNEAQ (reference sequence). CDR3 DNA (partial): TGTTCCAGCAGTCAAGACAACTACGAG. It encodes CSSSQDNYE. The complete CDR3 reads CSSSQDNYEQYF. Based on the CDR3 plus reference TRBV7-9 and TRBJ2-7, the full variable domain is DTGVSQNPRHKITKRGQNVTFRCDPISEHNRLYWYRQTLGQGPEFLTYFQNEAQLEKSRLLSDRFSAERPKGSFSTLEIQRTEQGDSAMYLCSSSQDNYEQYFGPGTRLTVT.

This clone showed up many times. The read terminates 3 residues before the CDR3 end, so the remaining end is supplied by the germline J gene. The gene calls are TRBV27 and TRBJ1-1; 7 bases map to TRBD1. The CDR3 covers 13 residues. Germline lookup yields CDR1 MNHEY and CDR2 SMNVEV (reference sequence). The DNA read from the CDR3 is TGTGCCAGCAGTTTAATAAAGGGGGCGGGA. Protein: CASSLIKGAG. The entire CDR3 protein reads CASSLIKGAGAFF.

The sample holds a few counts of this clone. The CDR3 goes on 3 residues after the read ends, and that part is filled in from the germline J gene. This chain connects TRBV11-3 to TRBJ2-7; D may be TRBD1 (6 bases). Germline-derived CDR1 and CDR2 are SGHNT and YENEEA. V was cut by 2 bases and J by 6 bases, with 11 bases left in between. The CDR3 length is 13 residues. CDR3 DNA (partial): TGTGCCAGCAGCTTACTACCGACAGGCGAG. Translating gives CASSLLPTGE. The complete CDR3 protein is CASSLLPTGEQYF.

In its sample, this clone was seen many times. The observed sequence ends 3 residues before the CDR3 terminus, with the missing tail filled in from the germline J gene. The chain recombines TRBV20-1 with TRBJ2-1, with TRBD2 matching 9 bases. Germline V lookup: CDR1 DFQATT, CDR2 SNEGSKA (reference sequence). The CDR3 is 14 residues long. The junction had 7 bases not matched to a gene; V was cut back by 6 bases and J by 4 bases. The DNA read from the CDR3 is TGCAGTGCCCACGGCGGGAGGGTTTACAATGAG. Amino acids: CSAHGGRVYNE. The whole CDR3 reads CSAHGGRVYNEQFF.